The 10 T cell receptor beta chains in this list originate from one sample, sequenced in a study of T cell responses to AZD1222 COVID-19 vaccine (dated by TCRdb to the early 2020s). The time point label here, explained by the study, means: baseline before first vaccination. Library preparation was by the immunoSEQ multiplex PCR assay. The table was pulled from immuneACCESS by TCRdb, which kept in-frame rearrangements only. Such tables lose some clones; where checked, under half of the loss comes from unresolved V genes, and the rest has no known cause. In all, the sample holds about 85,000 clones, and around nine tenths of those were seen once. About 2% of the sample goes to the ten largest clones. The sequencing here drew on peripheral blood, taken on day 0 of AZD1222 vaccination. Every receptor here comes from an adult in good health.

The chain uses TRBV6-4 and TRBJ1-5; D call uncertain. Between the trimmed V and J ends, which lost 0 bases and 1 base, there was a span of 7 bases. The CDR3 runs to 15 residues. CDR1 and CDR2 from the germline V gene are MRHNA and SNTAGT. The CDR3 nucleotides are TGTGCCAGCAGTGACTCTTCAGAGAGCAATCAGCCCCAGCATTTT. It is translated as CASSDSSESNQPQHF.

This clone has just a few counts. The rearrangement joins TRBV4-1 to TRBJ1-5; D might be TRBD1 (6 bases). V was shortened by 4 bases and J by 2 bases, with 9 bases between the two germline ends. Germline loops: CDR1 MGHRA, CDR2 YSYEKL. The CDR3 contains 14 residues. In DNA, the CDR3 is TGCGCCAGCAGCCGGGGGCCGGGCAATCAGCCCCAGCATTTT. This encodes CASSRGPGNQPQHF.

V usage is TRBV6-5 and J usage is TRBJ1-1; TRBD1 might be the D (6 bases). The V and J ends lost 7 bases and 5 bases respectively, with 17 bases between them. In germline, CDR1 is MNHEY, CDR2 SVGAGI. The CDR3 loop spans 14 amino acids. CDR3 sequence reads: CASTKHRVGTEAFF. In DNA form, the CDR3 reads TGTGCCAGCACCAAACACAGGGTAGGGACTGAAGCTTTCTTT.

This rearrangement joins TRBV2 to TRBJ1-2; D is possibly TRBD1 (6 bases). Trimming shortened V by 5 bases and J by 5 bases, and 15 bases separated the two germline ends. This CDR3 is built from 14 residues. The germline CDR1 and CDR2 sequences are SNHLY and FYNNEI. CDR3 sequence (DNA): TGTGCCAGCAGTTCGATGGGGGGGCAATATGGCTACACCTTC. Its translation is CASSSMGGQYGYTF.

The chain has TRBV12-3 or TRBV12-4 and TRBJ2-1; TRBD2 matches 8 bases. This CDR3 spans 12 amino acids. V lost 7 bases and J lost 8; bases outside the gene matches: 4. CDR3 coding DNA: TGTGCCAGCACCCCGGGGGGGGATGAGCAGTTCTTC. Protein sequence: CASTPGGDEQFF.

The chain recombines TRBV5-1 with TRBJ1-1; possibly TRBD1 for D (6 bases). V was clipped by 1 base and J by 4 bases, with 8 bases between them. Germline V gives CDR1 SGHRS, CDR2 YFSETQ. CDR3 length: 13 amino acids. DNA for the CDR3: TGCGCCAGCAGCTTGAAGGGGGGCACTGAAGCTTTCTTT. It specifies CASSLKGGTEAFF.

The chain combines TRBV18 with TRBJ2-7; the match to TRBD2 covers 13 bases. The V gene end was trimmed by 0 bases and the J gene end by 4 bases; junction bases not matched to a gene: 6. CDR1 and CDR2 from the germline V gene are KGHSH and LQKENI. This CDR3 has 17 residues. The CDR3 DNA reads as TGTGCCAGCTCACCACCCGGACTAGCGGGAGCTACATACGAGCAGTACTTC. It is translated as CASSPPGLAGATYEQYF. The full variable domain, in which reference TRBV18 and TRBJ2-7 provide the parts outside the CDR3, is NAGVMQNPRHLVRRRGQEARLRCSPMKGHSHVYWYRQLPEEGLKFMVYLQKENIIDESGMPKERFSAEFPKEGPSILRIQQVVRGDSAAYFCASSPPGLAGATYEQYFGPGTRLTVT.

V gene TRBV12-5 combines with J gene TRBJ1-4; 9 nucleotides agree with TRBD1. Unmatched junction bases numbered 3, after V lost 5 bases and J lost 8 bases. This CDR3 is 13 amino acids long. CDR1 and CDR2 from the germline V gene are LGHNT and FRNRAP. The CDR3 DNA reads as TGTGCTAGTGGTCATGGACAGGGGGAAAAACTGTTTTTT. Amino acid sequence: CASGHGQGEKLFF.

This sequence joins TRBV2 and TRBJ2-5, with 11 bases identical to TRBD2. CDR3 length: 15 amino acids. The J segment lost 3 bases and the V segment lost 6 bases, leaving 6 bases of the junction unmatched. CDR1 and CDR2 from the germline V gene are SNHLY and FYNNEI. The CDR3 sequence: CASRLAGVQKETQYF. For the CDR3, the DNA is TGTGCCAGCAGACTAGCGGGAGTCCAAAAAGAGACCCAGTACTTC.

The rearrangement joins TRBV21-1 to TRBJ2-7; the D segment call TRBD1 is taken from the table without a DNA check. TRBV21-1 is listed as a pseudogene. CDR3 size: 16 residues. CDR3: CASTPFRTGLYYEQYF. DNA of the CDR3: TGTGCCAGCACCCCTTTTCGGACAGGACTCTACTACGAGCAGTACTTC.